Listed below are T cell receptor beta chains from one sample, sequenced in a study of human T cells and chemical hapten exposure. Via MiXCR, TCRdb re-called the RACE reads, giving one row per CDR3 protein. In the table there are roughly 380,000 distinct CDR3 sequences, more than 4.5% of which are singletons. The material was whole blood, obtained in connection with sensitization to the hapten diphenylcyclopropenone (DPC). The receptor source for this set is a woman between 45 and 60 years old with alopecia areata. Some clones in this sample may be carry-over from other donors' samples. The CDR3 runs from the conserved cysteine through the conserved F or W. Fields, in order: clone size, J gene, D gene, V gene, CDR3 protein, CDR3 DNA. A D gene is named only where the DNA matches it firmly. Expanded clones are given a class, and other clones once, few, many or no size at all.

>NA|TRBJ2-6|TRBD1|TRBV19
CASSPQGAFSGANVLTF
TGTGCCAGTAGTCCACAGGGGGCGTTCTCTGGGGCCAACGTCCTGACTTTC
>few|TRBJ2-3|NA|TRBV20-1
CSARDGNSGDTDTQYF
TGCAGTGCTAGAGATGGAAATAGCGGTGACACAGATACGCAGTATTTT
>many|TRBJ1-5|NA|TRBV3-1
CASSRRISNQPQHF
TGTGCCAGCAGCCGACGGATTAGCAATCAGCCCCAGCATTTT
>NA|TRBJ2-3|TRBD2|TRBV27
CASIPSGGALDTQYF
TGTGCCAGCATCCCCAGCGGGGGGGCCTTAGATACGCAGTATTTT
>many|TRBJ1-1|NA|TRBV2
CASRQTEVGTEAFF
TGTGCCAGCAGACAGACGGAGGTGGGCACTGAAGCTTTCTTT
>many|TRBJ2-7|TRBD1|TRBV29-1
CSVEMFRDRAYEQYF
TGCAGCGTTGAAATGTTTAGGGACAGAGCCTACGAGCAGTACTTC
>many|TRBJ2-6|NA|TRBV29-1
CSVAVASGANVLTF
TGCAGCGTTGCTGTGGCCTCTGGGGCCAACGTCCTGACTTTC
>many|TRBJ2-3|NA|TRBV4-3
CASSQGTGRGSDTQYF
TGCGCCAGCAGCCAAGGAACGGGCCGGGGGTCGGATACGCAGTATTTT
>many|TRBJ1-6|TRBD1|TRBV9
CASSVYDRAHNSPLHF
TGTGCCAGCAGCGTATACGACAGGGCTCATAATTCACCCCTCCACTTT
>many|TRBJ2-7|TRBD2|TRBV6-5
CASRVPGGPSEQYF
TGTGCCAGCAGGGTCCCGGGAGGCCCCTCCGAGCAGTACTTC
>many|TRBJ1-2|NA|TRBV7-9
CASSPPNDRFYGYTF
TGTGCCAGCAGCCCACCAAACGACCGATTCTATGGCTACACCTTC
>few|TRBJ2-3|NA|TRBV13
CASSYGSVDTQYF
TGTGCCAGCAGCTACGGGTCCGTAGATACGCAGTATTTT
>few|TRBJ2-7|NA|TRBV4-1
CASSQDWGLREQYF
TGCGCCAGCAGCCAAGATTGGGGACTGAGGGAGCAGTACTTC
>many|TRBJ2-7|NA|TRBV10-3
CAISEPRTPAYEQYF
TGTGCCATCAGTGAGCCACGGACACCAGCCTACGAGCAGTACTTC
>few|TRBJ2-1|TRBD2|TRBV9
CASSDSGGPYNEQFF
TGTGCCAGCAGCGATAGCGGGGGGCCCTACAATGAGCAGTTCTTC
>few|TRBJ2-1|TRBD2|TRBV14
CASHLPGLAVGGEQFF
TGTGCCAGCCATCTACCGGGACTAGCGGTTGGAGGAGAGCAGTTCTTC
>few|TRBJ2-3|TRBD2|TRBV11-2
CASSLTLAGTSTDTQYF
TGTGCCAGCAGCCTGACGCTAGCGGGCACAAGCACAGATACGCAGTATTTT
>many|TRBJ2-7|TRBD2|TRBV6-6
CASSLLAGGWGEQYF
TGTGCCAGCAGCCTACTAGCGGGAGGCTGGGGGGAGCAGTACTTC
>NA|TRBJ2-2|TRBD1|TRBV6-5
CASSDMDRGGTGELFF
TGTGCCAGCAGTGATATGGACAGGGGTGGCACCGGGGAGCTGTTTTTT
>NA|TRBJ2-3|NA|TRBV12-5
CASGLEGRHTDTQYF
TGTGCTAGTGGTTTGGAGGGGAGGCATACGGATACGCAGTATTTT
>few|TRBJ1-2|NA|TRBV2
CAGSGIYNYGYTF
TGTGCCGGCTCAGGGATTTATAACTATGGCTACACCTTC
>NA|TRBJ1-1|NA|TRBV27
CASSPLGSHTEAFF
TGTGCCAGCAGTCCCCTGGGGTCGCACACTGAAGCTTTCTTT
>many|TRBJ2-3|NA|TRBV4-3
CASSQARLADTQYF
TGCGCCAGCAGCCAGGCCAGACTTGCAGATACGCAGTATTTT
>many|TRBJ1-2|NA|TRBV3-1
CASSQDTGTYGYTF
TGTGCCAGCAGCCAAGATACTGGCACCTATGGCTACACCTTC
>many|TRBJ1-5|TRBD1|TRBV6-1
CASSEAGTANQPQHF
TGTGCCAGCAGTGAAGCGGGGACAGCTAATCAGCCCCAGCATTTT
>many|TRBJ1-3|TRBD1|TRBV20-1
CSVWDREDTIYF
TGCAGTGTATGGGACAGGGAAGACACCATATATTTT
>many|TRBJ1-1|NA|TRBV4-1
CASSQEGVMNTEAFF
TGCGCCAGCAGCCAAGAAGGTGTCATGAACACTGAAGCTTTCTTT
>NA|TRBJ2-5|NA|TRBV25-1
CASSEPSGGGVAQYF
TGTGCCAGCAGTGAACCGAGCGGAGGCGGGGTGGCCCAGTACTTC
>many|TRBJ2-7|TRBD2|TRBV4-3
CASSQDGGLADLPYEQYF
TGCGCCAGCAGCCAAGACGGTGGACTAGCGGACCTCCCCTACGAGCAGTACTTC
>few|TRBJ2-7|NA|TRBV29-1
CSVVRQDSYEQYF
TGCAGCGTTGTCAGGCAGGATTCCTACGAGCAGTACTTC
>many|TRBJ1-5|TRBD1|TRBV7-2
CASSRDRGSYQPQHF
TGTGCCAGCAGCAGGGACAGGGGGTCTTATCAGCCCCAGCATTTT
>few|TRBJ2-7|NA|TRBV30
CAWSVLSELSYEQYF
TGTGCCTGGAGTGTACTGTCGGAACTCTCCTACGAGCAGTACTTC
>NA|TRBJ2-3|NA|TRBV7-9
CASSLTTQRALSTDTQYF
TGTGCCAGCAGCTTAACAACTCAGCGGGCCCTTAGCACAGATACGCAGTATTTT
>few|TRBJ2-5|NA|TRBV20-1
CSASEPSAGVQETQYF
TGCAGTGCTAGCGAACCTTCCGCTGGGGTCCAAGAGACCCAGTACTTC
>many|TRBJ2-3|NA|TRBV29-1
CSTGGAGVTDTQYF
TGCAGCACCGGCGGGGCAGGGGTCACAGATACGCAGTATTTT
>many|TRBJ2-7|NA|TRBV27
CASSLLGRGPYEQYF
TGTGCCAGCAGTTTACTAGGTCGGGGGCCCTACGAGCAGTACTTC
>few|TRBJ2-2|NA|TRBV5-6
CASSLNPAFTGELFF
TGTGCCAGCAGCTTGAACCCCGCTTTCACCGGGGAGCTGTTTTTT
>few|TRBJ2-7|NA|TRBV7-2
CASSQRTSGEQYF
TGTGCCAGCAGCCAACGGACCTCCGGGGAGCAGTACTTC
>many|TRBJ1-3|NA|TRBV29-1
CSVEDQLQPSSGNTIYF
TGCAGCGTTGAAGATCAACTACAGCCCAGCTCTGGAAACACCATATATTTT
>many|TRBJ1-1|NA|TRBV5-6
CASGDTPGWTEAFF
TGTGCCAGCGGGGACACCCCGGGATGGACTGAAGCTTTCTTT
>NA|TRBJ2-3|TRBD2|TRBV20-1
CSAGGAGDPTDTQYF
TGCAGTGCCGGTGGGGCGGGAGATCCCACAGATACGCAGTATTTT
>many|TRBJ1-2|NA|TRBV7-9
CASSKGPRDGDYGYTF
TGTGCCAGCAGCAAGGGGCCAAGGGACGGGGACTATGGCTACACCTTC
>many|TRBJ1-4|NA|TRBV28
CASRLGGREKLFF
TGTGCCAGCCGACTGGGGGGAAGAGAAAAACTGTTTTTT
>few|TRBJ1-5|NA|TRBV12-2
CASRLRTPLGNQPQHF
TGTGCAAGTCGCTTACGGACCCCTCTGGGAAATCAGCCCCAGCATTTT
>few|TRBJ2-3|NA|TRBV27
CASSLLGGIGTDTQYF
TGTGCCAGCAGTTTACTTGGGGGCATTGGGACAGATACGCAGTATTTT
>NA|TRBJ2-3|TRBD1|TRBV11-2
CASSSGQGPSTDTQYF
TGTGCCAGCAGCTCAGGACAGGGGCCATCCACAGATACGCAGTATTTT
>many|TRBJ1-2|NA|TRBV29-1
CSVEDHKWAYGYTF
TGCAGCGTTGAAGATCATAAGTGGGCCTATGGCTACACCTTC
>NA|TRBJ2-3|TRBD2|TRBV6-2/TRBV6-3
CASDWDSGGFTDTQYF
TGTGCCAGCGATTGGGATAGCGGGGGATTCACAGATACGCAGTATTTT